These T cell receptor beta chains were read from a single sample in a study of blood T cell repertoires in COVID-19. Only in-frame clones appear in the TCRdb table, and some are missing; sequencing was by immunoSEQ multiplex PCR. The sample includes just over 250,000 clones, 80% to 95% of them seen just once. Source material: peripheral blood. The source of these receptors is a person in their late teens or twenties with COVID-19, enrolled during active disease. Both conserved end residues are part of each CDR3. D genes are given only for firm matches. The size field is filled for only some rows; it gives once, few, many or a size class.

TGTGCCAGCAGTATTACGGGAGGGGAAAGCGAGCAGTACTTC	CASSITGGESEQYF	-	TRBV2	TRBJ2-7	TRBD2
TGTGCCACCAGCACGACTAGCGGGTCACTACAAGAGACCCAGTACTTC	CATSTTSGSLQETQYF	-	TRBV15	TRBJ2-5	TRBD2
TGTGCCAGCATCCGAATAGCGGGAGGGCCTAATGAGCAGTTCTTC	CASIRIAGGPNEQFF	-	TRBV7-2	TRBJ2-1	TRBD2
TGTGCCAGCAGTGAAGTACAGGGCCTGAATCAGCCCCAGCATTTT	CASSEVQGLNQPQHF	-	TRBV2	TRBJ1-5	-
TGTGCCAGTAGCCCTATTGCGGGCGGGGAACAGCCCCAGCATTTT	CASSPIAGGEQPQHF	few	TRBV19	TRBJ1-5	-
TGTGCCAGCAGCTCTGACTCTCCCCTGCCGTACGAGCAGTACTTC	CASSSDSPLPYEQYF	-	TRBV11-2	TRBJ2-7	-
TGTGCCAGCAGTTTACGGAGGGCTGAAGCTTTCTTT	CASSLRRAEAFF	-	TRBV28	TRBJ1-1	-
TGTGCCAGCAGCGGACGGGGGGCCAAAAACATTCAGTACTTC	CASSGRGAKNIQYF	-	TRBV5-6	TRBJ2-4	-
TGTGCCAGCAGTATCATATCGAGCGGTAGGGCACCCCTCCACTTT	CASSIISSGRAPLHF	-	TRBV27	TRBJ1-6	-
TGTGCCAGCAGTCAGGGGGAAGGTGCCACAGATACGCAGTATTTT	CASSQGEGATDTQYF	once	TRBV28	TRBJ2-3	TRBD1
TGTGCCAGCAGTACAGGGGAGCTCACTGAAGCTTTCTTT	CASSTGELTEAFF	few	TRBV6-5	TRBJ1-1	TRBD1
TGTGCCAGCAGCCGCGACAGCGGGGAGCTGTTTTTT	CASSRDSGELFF	-	TRBV5-6	TRBJ2-2	-
TGTGCCAGCAGCTTGTCCGTTTCCGATACGCAGTATTTT	CASSLSVSDTQYF	-	TRBV7-3	TRBJ2-3	-
TGCGCCAGCAGGCAGGGGGACACCGGGGAGCTGTTTTTT	CASRQGDTGELFF	-	TRBV5-1	TRBJ2-2	TRBD1
TGTGCCAGCAAGGCGGATGGAAGTACCGGGGAGCTGTTTTTT	CASKADGSTGELFF	-	TRBV9	TRBJ2-2	-
TGTGCCAGTAGTATTCAGGTAGCGGGAGGGTACAATGAGCAGTTCTTC	CASSIQVAGGYNEQFF	-	TRBV19	TRBJ2-1	TRBD2